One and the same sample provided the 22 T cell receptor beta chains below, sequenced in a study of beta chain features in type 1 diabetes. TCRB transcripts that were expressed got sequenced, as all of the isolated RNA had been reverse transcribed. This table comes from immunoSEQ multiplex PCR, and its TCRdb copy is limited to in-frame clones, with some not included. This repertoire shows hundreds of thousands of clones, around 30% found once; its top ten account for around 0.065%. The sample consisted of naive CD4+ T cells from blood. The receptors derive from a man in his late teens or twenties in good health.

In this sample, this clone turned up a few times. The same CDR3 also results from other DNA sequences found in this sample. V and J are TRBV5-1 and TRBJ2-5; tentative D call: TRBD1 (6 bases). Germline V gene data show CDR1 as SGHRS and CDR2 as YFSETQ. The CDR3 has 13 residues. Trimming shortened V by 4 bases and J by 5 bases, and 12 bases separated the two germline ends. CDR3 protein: CASSTQGLETQYF. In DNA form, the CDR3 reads TGCGCCAGCAGCACACAGGGTCTCGAGACCCAGTACTTC.

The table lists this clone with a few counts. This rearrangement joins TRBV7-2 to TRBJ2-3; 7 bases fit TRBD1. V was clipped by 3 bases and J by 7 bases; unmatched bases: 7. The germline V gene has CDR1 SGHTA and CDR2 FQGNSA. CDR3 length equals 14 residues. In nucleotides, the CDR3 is TGTGCCAGCAGCTTGGGACAGATTATGTATACGCAGTATTTT. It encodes CASSLGQIMYTQYF.

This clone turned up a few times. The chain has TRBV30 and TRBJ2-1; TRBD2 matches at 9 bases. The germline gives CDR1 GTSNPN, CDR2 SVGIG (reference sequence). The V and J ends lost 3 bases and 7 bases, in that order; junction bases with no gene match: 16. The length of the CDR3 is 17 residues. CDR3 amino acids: CAWRRREGLASLNEQFF. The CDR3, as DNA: TGTGCCTGGAGGAGGCGTGAGGGACTAGCTTCTCTTAATGAGCAGTTCTTC.

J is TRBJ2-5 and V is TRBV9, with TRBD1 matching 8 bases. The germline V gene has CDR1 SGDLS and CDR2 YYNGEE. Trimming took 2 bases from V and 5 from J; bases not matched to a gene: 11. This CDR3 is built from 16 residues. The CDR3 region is CASSVAGLTGGETQYF. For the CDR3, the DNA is TGTGCCAGCAGCGTGGCAGGCCTAACAGGGGGGGAGACCCAGTACTTC.

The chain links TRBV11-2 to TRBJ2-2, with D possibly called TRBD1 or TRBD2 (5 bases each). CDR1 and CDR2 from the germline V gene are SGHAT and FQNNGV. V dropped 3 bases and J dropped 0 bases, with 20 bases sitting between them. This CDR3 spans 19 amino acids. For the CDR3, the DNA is TGTGCCAGCAGCTTTCCAAACTACGAGGGACGGACGAACACCGGGGAGCTGTTTTTT. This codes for CASSFPNYEGRTNTGELFF.

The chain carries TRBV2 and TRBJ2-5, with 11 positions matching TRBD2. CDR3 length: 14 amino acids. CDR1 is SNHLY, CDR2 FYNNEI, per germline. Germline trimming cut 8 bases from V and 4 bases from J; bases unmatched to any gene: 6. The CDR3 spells CASGWLAGGETQYF. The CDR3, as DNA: TGTGCCAGCGGTTGGCTAGCGGGAGGAGAGACCCAGTACTTC.

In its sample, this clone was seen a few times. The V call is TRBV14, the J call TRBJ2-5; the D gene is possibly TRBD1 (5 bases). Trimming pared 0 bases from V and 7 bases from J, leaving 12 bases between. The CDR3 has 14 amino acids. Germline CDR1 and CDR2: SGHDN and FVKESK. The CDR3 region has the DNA TGTGCCAGCAGCCAAGATTGGCAGGGCGGGACCCAGTACTTC. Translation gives CASSQDWQGGTQYF. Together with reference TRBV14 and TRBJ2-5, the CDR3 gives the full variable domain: EAGVTQFPSHSVIEKGQTVTLRCDPISGHDNLYWYRRVMGKEIKFLLHFVKESKQDESGMPNNRFLAERTGGTYSTLKVQPAELEDSGVYFCASSQDWQGGTQYFGPGTRLLVL.

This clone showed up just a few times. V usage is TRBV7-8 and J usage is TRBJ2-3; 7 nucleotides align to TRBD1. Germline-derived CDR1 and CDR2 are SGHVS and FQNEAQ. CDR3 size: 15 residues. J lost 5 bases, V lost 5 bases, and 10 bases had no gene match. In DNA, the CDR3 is TGTGCCAGCAGCCAGATAAACAGGGGTGGAGATACGCAGTATTTT. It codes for CASSQINRGGDTQYF.

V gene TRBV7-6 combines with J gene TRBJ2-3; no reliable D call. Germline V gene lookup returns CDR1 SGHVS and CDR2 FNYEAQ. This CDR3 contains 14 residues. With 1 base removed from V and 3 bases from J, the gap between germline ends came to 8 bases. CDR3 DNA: TGTGCCAGCAGCTTAGTTTCTATTACAGATACGCAGTATTTT. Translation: CASSLVSITDTQYF.

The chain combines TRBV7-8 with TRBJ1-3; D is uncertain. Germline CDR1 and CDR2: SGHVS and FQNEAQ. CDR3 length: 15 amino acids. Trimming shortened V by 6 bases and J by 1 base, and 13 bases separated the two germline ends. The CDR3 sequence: CASSSVGSSGNTIYF. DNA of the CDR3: TGTGCCAGCAGTTCGGTCGGGTCGTCTGGAAACACCATATATTTT.

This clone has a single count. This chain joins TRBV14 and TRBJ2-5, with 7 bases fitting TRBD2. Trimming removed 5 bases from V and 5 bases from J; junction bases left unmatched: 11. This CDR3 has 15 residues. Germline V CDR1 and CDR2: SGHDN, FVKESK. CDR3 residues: CASSSAAGEWETQYF. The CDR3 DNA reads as TGTGCCAGCAGCTCGGCGGCGGGAGAATGGGAGACCCAGTACTTC.

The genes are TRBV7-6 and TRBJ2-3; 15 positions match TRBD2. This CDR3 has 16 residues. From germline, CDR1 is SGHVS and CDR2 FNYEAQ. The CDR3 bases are TGTGTCAAAGGACTAGCGGGAGGGCATAGCACAGATACGCAGTATTTT. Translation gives CVKGLAGGHSTDTQYF.

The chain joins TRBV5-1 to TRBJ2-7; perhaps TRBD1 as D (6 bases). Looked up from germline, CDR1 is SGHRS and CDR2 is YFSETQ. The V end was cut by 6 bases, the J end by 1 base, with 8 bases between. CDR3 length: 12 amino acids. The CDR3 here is CASTGQSYEQYF. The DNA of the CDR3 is TGCGCCAGCACCGGACAGTCCTACGAGCAGTACTTC.

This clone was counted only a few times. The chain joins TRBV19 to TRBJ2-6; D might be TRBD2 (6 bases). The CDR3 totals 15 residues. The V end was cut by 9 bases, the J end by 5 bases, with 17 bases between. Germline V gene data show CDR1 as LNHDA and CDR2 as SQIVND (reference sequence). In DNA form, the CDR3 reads TGTGCCAGCTCCTTCGGGGGTACAAGGGCCAACGTCCTGACTTTC. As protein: CASSFGGTRANVLTF.

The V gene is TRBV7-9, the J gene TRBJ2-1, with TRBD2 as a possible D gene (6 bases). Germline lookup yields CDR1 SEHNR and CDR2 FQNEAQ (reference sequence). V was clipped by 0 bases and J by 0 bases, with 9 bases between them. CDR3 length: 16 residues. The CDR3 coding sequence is TGTGCCAGCAGCTTAGCGGGCGGGACCTCCTACAATGAGCAGTTCTTC. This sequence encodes CASSLAGGTSYNEQFF.

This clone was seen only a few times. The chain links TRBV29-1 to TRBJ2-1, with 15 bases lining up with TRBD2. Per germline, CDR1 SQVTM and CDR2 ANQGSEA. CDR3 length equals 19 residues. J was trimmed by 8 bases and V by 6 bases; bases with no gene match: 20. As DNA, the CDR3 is TGCAGCGTCTTCCTTGAAGGTGGACTAGCGGGAGGGCTCTCAGATGAGCAGTTCTTC. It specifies CSVFLEGGLAGGLSDEQFF.

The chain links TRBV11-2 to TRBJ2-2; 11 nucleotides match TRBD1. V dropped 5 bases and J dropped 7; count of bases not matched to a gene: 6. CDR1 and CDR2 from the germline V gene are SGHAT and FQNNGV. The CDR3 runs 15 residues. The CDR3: CASSPGQGANGELFF. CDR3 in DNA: TGTGCCAGCAGCCCCGGACAGGGGGCTAACGGGGAGCTGTTTTTT.

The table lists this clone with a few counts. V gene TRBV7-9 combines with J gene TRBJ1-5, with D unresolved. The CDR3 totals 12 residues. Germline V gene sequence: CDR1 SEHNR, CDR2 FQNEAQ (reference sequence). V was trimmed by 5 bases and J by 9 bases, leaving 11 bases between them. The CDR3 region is CASSPDVRPQHF. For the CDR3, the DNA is TGTGCCAGCAGCCCCGATGTCCGGCCCCAGCATTTT. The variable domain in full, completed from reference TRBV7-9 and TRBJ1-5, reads DTGVSQNPRHKITKRGQNVTFRCDPISEHNRLYWYRQTLGQGPEFLTYFQNEAQLEKSRLLSDRFSAERPKGSFSTLEIQRTEQGDSAMYLCASSPDVRPQHFGDGTRLSIL.

The CDR3 protein is CSVDRLAGDNNEQFF. The CDR3 nucleotides are TGCAGCGTTGACAGGCTAGCGGGAGACAACAATGAGCAGTTCTTC. The gene calls are TRBV29-1 and TRBJ2-1; 10 bases map to TRBD2. The V segment lost 3 bases and the J segment 5 bases; nucleotides outside the gene matches: 7. Germline V gives CDR1 SQVTM, CDR2 ANQGSEA. CDR3 length: 15 residues.

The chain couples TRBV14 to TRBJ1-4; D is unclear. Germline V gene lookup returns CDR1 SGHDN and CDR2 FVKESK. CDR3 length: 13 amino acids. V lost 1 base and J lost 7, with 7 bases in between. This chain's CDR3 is CASSQVSSEKLFF. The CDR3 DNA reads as TGTGCCAGCAGCCAAGTTTCGAGTGAAAAACTGTTTTTT.

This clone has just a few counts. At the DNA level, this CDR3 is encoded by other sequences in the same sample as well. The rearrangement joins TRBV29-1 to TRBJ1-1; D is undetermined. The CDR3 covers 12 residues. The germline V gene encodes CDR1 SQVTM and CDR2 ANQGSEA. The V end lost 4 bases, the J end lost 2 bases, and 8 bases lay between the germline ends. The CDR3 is CSVGRPNTEAFF. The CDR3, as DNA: TGCAGCGTTGGTAGGCCTAACACTGAAGCTTTCTTT.

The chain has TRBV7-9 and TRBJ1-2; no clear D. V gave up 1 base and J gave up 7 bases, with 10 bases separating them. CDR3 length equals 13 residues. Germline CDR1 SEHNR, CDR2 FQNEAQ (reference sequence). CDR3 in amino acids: CASSLEVFGGYTF. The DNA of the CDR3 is TGTGCCAGCAGCTTAGAGGTTTTTGGTGGCTACACCTTC.